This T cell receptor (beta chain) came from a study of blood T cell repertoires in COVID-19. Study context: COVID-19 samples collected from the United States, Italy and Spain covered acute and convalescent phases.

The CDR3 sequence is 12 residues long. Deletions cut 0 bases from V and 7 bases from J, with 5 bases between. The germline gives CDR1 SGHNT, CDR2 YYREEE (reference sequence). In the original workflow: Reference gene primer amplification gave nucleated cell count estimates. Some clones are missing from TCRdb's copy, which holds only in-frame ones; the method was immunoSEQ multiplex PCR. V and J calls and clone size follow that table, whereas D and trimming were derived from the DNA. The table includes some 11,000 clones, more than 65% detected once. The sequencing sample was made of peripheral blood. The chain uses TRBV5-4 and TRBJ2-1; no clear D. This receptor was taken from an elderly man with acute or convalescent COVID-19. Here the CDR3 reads CASSLDRNEQFF. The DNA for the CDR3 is TGTGCCAGCAGCTTGGATAGAAATGAGCAGTTCTTC.